The 21 T cell receptor beta chains given below trace back to one sample, sequenced in a study of regulatory T cells in long-lasting Graves disease. As to time point: newly diagnosed GD, antithyroid drugs for less than 3 months. The TCR library was prepared using RNA isolated from PBMCs. Construction of TCR beta libraries relied on iRepertoire HTBI primers and on Arm-PCR targeting CDR3 regions. MiXCR, run by TCRdb on the multiplex PCR reads, gives a single entry per CDR3 protein. In the table there are about 460,000 distinct CDR3 sequences, less than 15% of which are singletons. These data also featured in a second study, about T cells in Graves' hyperthyroidism and ophthalmopathy.

The specimen was peripheral blood mononuclear cells (PBMCs), collected at new diagnosis, from a patient treated with antithyroid drugs. The receptor source for this set is a woman in her 50s with Graves disease.

This clonotype was seen repeatedly, ten times or more. The gene calls are TRBV27 and TRBJ2-7; D may correspond to TRBD1 or TRBD2 (5 bases each). The V gene lost 0 bases and the J gene lost 3 bases, with 18 bases spanning the gap. This CDR3 spans 17 amino acids. The germline CDR1 and CDR2 sequences are MNHEY and SMNVEV (reference sequence). CDR3 sequence (DNA): TGTGCCAGCAGTTTATCGAGGCACTCTGAGGGGAACTACGAGCAGTACTTC. This gives the protein CASSLSRHSEGNYEQYF.

This chain uses TRBV6-2 or TRBV6-3 with TRBJ1-3; D is undetermined. Trimming shortened V by 6 bases and J by 2 bases, and 11 bases separated the two germline ends. Per germline, CDR1 MNHEY and CDR2 SVGEGT. The CDR3 extends over 14 amino acids. The CDR3 loop reads CASSPFIPGNTIYF. As DNA, the CDR3 is TGTGCCAGCAGCCCTTTTATCCCTGGAAACACCATATATTTT.

This clonotype was picked up many times. The J gene is TRBJ2-1, the V gene TRBV6-2 or TRBV6-3; D is possibly TRBD2 (7 bases). The CDR3 consists of 16 residues. CDR1 is MNHEY and CDR2 is SVGEGT in the germline V gene. Trimming stripped 2 bases from V and 4 bases from J, with 15 bases between. The CDR3 loop reads CASSYRGAGVYNEQFF. CDR3 DNA: TGTGCCAGCAGTTACAGGGGGGCGGGAGTATACAATGAGCAGTTCTTC.

This clonotype turned up a few times. The genes are TRBV5-1 and TRBJ2-1, with D uncertain. CDR3 length: 16 residues. The V gene lost 1 base and the J gene lost 0 bases, with 11 bases spanning the gap. Germline V gene lookup returns CDR1 SGHRS and CDR2 YFSETQ. CDR3 in DNA: TGCGCCAGCAGCTTGATAGTTGCGGTCTCCTACAATGAGCAGTTCTTC. The encoded protein is CASSLIVAVSYNEQFF.

The chain couples TRBV7-2 to TRBJ2-1; D unclear. The CDR3 runs 17 residues. CDR1 is SGHTA, CDR2 FQGNSA, per germline. Trimming pared 1 base from V and 0 bases from J, leaving 13 bases between. CDR3 loop: CASSLDLGYGSYNEQFF. The DNA of the CDR3 is TGTGCCAGCAGCTTAGATTTGGGCTATGGCTCCTACAATGAGCAGTTCTTC.

For this clonotype: It may be a read error: a sequence one base away is much more abundant. This chain connects TRBV2 to TRBJ2-7; 12 bases are a match to TRBD2. Germline V gives CDR1 SNHLY, CDR2 FYNNEI. This CDR3 has 15 amino acids. The trim removed 4 bases at V and 6 bases at J, leaving 7 bases unmatched. The CDR3 is CASSASGRAASEQYF. Written as DNA, the CDR3 is TGTGCCAGCAGTGCTAGCGGGAGGGCCGCCAGCGAGCAGTACTTC.

This clonotype has a handful of counts. This chain uses TRBV2 with TRBJ2-1; 10 bases are shared with TRBD2. The V gene end was trimmed by 5 bases and the J gene end by 7 bases; junction bases not matched to a gene: 5. Germline V gene lookup returns CDR1 SNHLY and CDR2 FYNNEI. The CDR3 loop spans 14 amino acids. CDR3 protein: CASSFSSGRNEQFF. CDR3 DNA sequence: TGTGCCAGCAGTTTTTCTAGCGGGAGAAATGAGCAGTTCTTC.

This clonotype has ten or more counts. This chain connects TRBV12-3 or TRBV12-4 to TRBJ2-7; D gene uncertain. Trimming stripped 3 bases from V and 3 bases from J, with 18 bases between. This CDR3 has 16 amino acids. DNA of the CDR3: TGTGCCAGCAGTTTGGGGTTCGATTCCTCCTTCTACGAGCAGTACTTC. Translating it yields CASSLGFDSSFYEQYF.

The sample holds many counts of this clonotype. The chain links TRBV20-1 to TRBJ2-1; 7 bases agree with TRBD1. This CDR3 is built from 15 residues. V dropped 0 bases and J dropped 2; count of bases not matched to a gene: 4. Germline V gene lookup returns CDR1 DFQATT and CDR2 SNEGSKA (reference sequence). CDR3 nucleotide sequence: TGCAGTGCTAGAGATGGACAGGACCCCTACAATGAGCAGTTCTTC. Protein sequence: CSARDGQDPYNEQFF.

V gene TRBV11-2 combines with J gene TRBJ2-1; 14 bases are shared with TRBD2. The length of the CDR3 is 16 residues. Germline values: CDR1 SGHAT, CDR2 FQNNGV. J was trimmed by 9 bases and V by 4 bases; bases with no gene match: 8. DNA for the CDR3: TGTGCCAGCAGCTCCCCGGGGACTAGCGGGAGTCCTGAGCAGTTCTTC. Its protein is CASSSPGTSGSPEQFF.

The V and J genes are TRBV6-1 and TRBJ1-2; 11 bases fit TRBD1. CDR3 length: 15 residues. The V and J ends lost 3 bases and 0 bases, in that order; junction bases with no gene match: 0. Germline V gene sequence: CDR1 MNHNS, CDR2 SASEGT. The CDR3 spells CASSEGQGANYGYTF. The CDR3 DNA follows: TGTGCCAGCAGTGAGGGACAGGGGGCTAACTATGGCTACACCTTC.

This clonotype was found many times. The chain carries TRBV11-2 and TRBJ2-5; no reliable D call. Germline V gives CDR1 SGHAT, CDR2 FQNNGV. V dropped 6 bases and J dropped 2 bases, with 13 bases sitting between them. This CDR3 is 14 amino acids long. CDR3 sequence (DNA): TGTGCCAGCAGTCCCTACAAATTACAAGAGACCCAGTACTTC. It is translated as CASSPYKLQETQYF.

The table lists this clonotype with many counts. V is TRBV28 and J is TRBJ1-2; D might be TRBD1 (6 bases). CDR3 size: 12 residues. V was cut by 5 bases and J by 4 bases, with 8 bases left in between. CDR1 is MDHEN, CDR2 SYDVKM, per germline. The CDR3 region has the DNA TGTGCCAGCAGTGCAGGGGTCTATGGCTACACCTTC. Encoded protein: CASSAGVYGYTF.

The sample holds many counts of this clonotype. The chain links TRBV10-3 to TRBJ1-1; D is uncertain. From germline, CDR1 is ENHRY and CDR2 SYGVKD. Trimming shortened V by 5 bases and J by 3 bases, and 13 bases separated the two germline ends. The CDR3 sequence is 14 residues long. The CDR3: CAISLSGEDTEAFF. CDR3 sequence (DNA): TGTGCCATCAGTCTCTCGGGAGAGGACACTGAAGCTTTCTTT.

The chain employs TRBV3-1 and TRBJ1-2; 10 positions match TRBD1. The CDR3 runs to 16 residues. Trimming cost V 0 bases and J 4 bases; bases outside gene matches: 5. Germline CDR1 is LGHDT and CDR2 is YNNKEL (reference sequence). The CDR3 coding sequence is TGTGCCAGCAGCCAAGATAGGGACAGGGGCACCTATGGCTACACCTTC. Its protein is CASSQDRDRGTYGYTF.

This clonotype was observed many times. The V gene is TRBV20-1, the J gene TRBJ1-1; no firm D call. Germline V gene data show CDR1 as DFQATT and CDR2 as SNEGSKA (reference sequence). The CDR3 is 13 amino acids. Trimming took off 3 bases at V and 4 bases at J, with 12 bases between the two ends. CDR3 in amino acids: CSASEPWGTEAFF. The CDR3 region has the DNA TGCAGTGCTAGTGAACCTTGGGGCACTGAAGCTTTCTTT.

This clonotype was counted at least ten times. The rearrangement links TRBV12-3 or TRBV12-4 to TRBJ1-2; D not resolved. With 6 bases removed from V and 5 bases from J, the gap between germline ends came to 16 bases. The CDR3 spans 14 residues. Written as DNA, the CDR3 is TGTGCCAGCAGCTTATACCGGGGAGGTTATGGCTACACCTTC. Translated: CASSLYRGGYGYTF.

The chain's CDR3 is CASNEWRDGEQYF. DNA of the CDR3: TGTGCCAGCAATGAATGGCGGGACGGCGAGCAGTACTTC. The rearrangement uses TRBV6-2 or TRBV6-3 and TRBJ2-7; possibly TRBD2 for D (6 bases). Germline V gene lookup returns CDR1 MNHEY and CDR2 SVGEGT. V lost 7 bases, J lost 6 bases, and 16 bases lay in between. The CDR3 covers 13 residues.

Ten or more counts support this clonotype. The V gene is TRBV28, the J gene TRBJ2-3; 8 nucleotides align to TRBD1. Germline V lookup: CDR1 MDHEN, CDR2 SYDVKM. Germline trimming cut 6 bases from V and 4 bases from J; bases unmatched to any gene: 9. The CDR3 is 15 residues long. The CDR3 sequence is CASSYRTGSADTQYF. The CDR3 nucleotides read TGTGCCAGCAGCTACCGGACAGGGTCAGCAGATACGCAGTATTTT.

The genes are TRBV11-3 and TRBJ2-1, with D perhaps being TRBD1 or TRBD2 (5 bases each). Germline values: CDR1 SGHNT, CDR2 YENEEA. This CDR3 is built from 16 residues. V was shortened by 4 bases and J by 0 bases, with 13 bases between the two germline ends. CDR3: CASSSTWGSSYNEQFF. The CDR3 bases are TGTGCCAGCAGCTCGACTTGGGGGAGCTCCTACAATGAGCAGTTCTTC.

The chain joins TRBV15 to TRBJ2-4; possible D gene TRBD2, 6 bases. The ends were cut back, 3 bases at V and 6 bases at J, with 18 bases in the middle. The CDR3 runs 16 residues. Germline CDR1 is LNHNV and CDR2 is YYDKDF (reference sequence). CDR3 in amino acids: CATSSSGSLEINIQYF. The CDR3 nucleotides read TGTGCCACCAGCAGCTCCGGGAGCCTCGAAATAAACATTCAGTACTTC.